The present TCR beta chain was sequenced within a study of radiotherapy plus CTLA-4 blockade in lung cancer (dated by TCRdb to about 2018). For the study in its entirety: Among enrolled patients, roughly 18% had an objective response and roughly 33% reached disease control.

The study evaluated CTLA-4 blockade (ipilimumab) given together with focal radiation therapy in patients who had chemo-refractory metastatic non-small-cell lung cancer. Preparation of the library involved the immunoSEQ multiplex PCR assay. Not all clones reach the TCRdb copy of this immuneACCESS table, which keeps in-frame sequences only. Checked studies attribute under half of the gap to unresolved V genes and leave the rest unexplained. For this sample the table gives over 100,000 clones, of which 85% to 90% were detected only once. Of the sample, about 7% is held by the ten largest clones. Inclusive of the bounding cysteine and phenylalanine, the CDR3 is 15 residues long. The kept DNA is CDR3 alone, 45 bases in frame from the first base. Trimming at the junction amounts to 3 bases on V and 0 bases on J, and the germline ends lie 10 bases apart. Via the germline V gene (reference sequence), CDR1 is SGHNT and CDR2 YYREEE.

The table lists this clone with a count of one. The antigen it recognizes is unknown. Per-base quality was not reported, and no clone a single base away is much larger than it. Overall study outcomes, separate from this receptor: The strongest predictors of response were reported to be early dynamic shifts in blood T cell clones along with a rise in serum interferon-beta following radiation. TCR clones derived from tumors expanded in peripheral blood after treatment with radiotherapy and ipilimumab.

Sequences were derived from peripheral blood, sampled from a patient treated with radiotherapy plus ipilimumab. Here the chain combines TRBV5-4 and TRBJ2-1, with the D gene uncertain. This receptor was obtained from a human donor with non-small cell lung cancer that progressed on radiotherapy plus ipilimumab. This receptor carries the CDR3 CASSYEQVSYNEQFF. The nucleotides are TGTGCCAGCAGCTATGAGCAGGTCTCCTACAATGAGCAGTTCTTC.